This paragraph covers one T cell receptor (beta chain) sequence. The target antigen is unknown. All of the isolated RNA was reverse transcribed, so expressed TCRB transcripts were sequenced. Profiled with immunoSEQ multiplex PCR; TCRdb holds only in-frame clones, not every one. The sample has 400,000 or so clones; around 13% are singletons. This CDR3 comprises 13 residues. Trimming took 4 bases from V and 6 from J, leaving 11 bases between them. Germline CDR1 reads SGHNT; CDR2 reads YENEEA. Every single donor gave one heparinised blood draw, and these averaged about 120 mL. The sample originates from a study of beta chain features in type 1 diabetes. Broader study findings: No resolution was reached here on whether HLA type influences TCRB rearrangement. Using cDNA template may skew counts toward highly expressing activated cells. Within patients, naive, central memory and Treg TCRB repertoires seemed more similar than within healthy donors. Patients with Type 1 diabetes showed moderately but significantly shorter TCRB CDR3s in all four CD4+ subsets.

This TCR derives from a woman aged 18-35 years with type 1 diabetes. This sequence joins TRBV11-3 and TRBJ2-3; the D gene is possibly TRBD2 (5 bases). Sequencing was performed on naive CD4+ T cells from blood. DNA for the CDR3: TGTGCCAGCAGCTCGCCGAGGGTGGATACGCAGTATTTT. Amino acids: CASSSPRVDTQYF.